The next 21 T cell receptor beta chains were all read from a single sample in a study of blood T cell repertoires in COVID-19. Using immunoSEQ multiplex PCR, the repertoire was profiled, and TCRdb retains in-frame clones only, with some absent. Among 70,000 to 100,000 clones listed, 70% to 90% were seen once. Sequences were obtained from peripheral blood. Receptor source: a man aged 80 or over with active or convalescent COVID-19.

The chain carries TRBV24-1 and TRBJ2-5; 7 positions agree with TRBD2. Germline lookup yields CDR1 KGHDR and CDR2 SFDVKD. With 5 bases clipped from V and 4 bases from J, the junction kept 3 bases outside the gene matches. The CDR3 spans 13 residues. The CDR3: CATSVPGGETQYF. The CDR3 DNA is TGTGCCACCAGTGTTCCGGGAGGAGAGACCCAGTACTTC.

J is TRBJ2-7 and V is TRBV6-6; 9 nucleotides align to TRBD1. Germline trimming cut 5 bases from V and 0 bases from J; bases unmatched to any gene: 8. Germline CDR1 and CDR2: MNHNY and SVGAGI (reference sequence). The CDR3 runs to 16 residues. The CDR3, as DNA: TGTGCCAGCAGTAATCGACAGGGGGGTAGCTCCTACGAGCAGTACTTC. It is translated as CASSNRQGGSSYEQYF.

The chain's CDR3 is CASSLTTSGRAEQYF. The DNA of the CDR3 is TGTGCCAGCAGCCTAACGACTAGCGGGAGAGCCGAGCAGTACTTC. The chain couples TRBV3-1 (or the pseudogene TRBV3-2) to TRBJ2-7; 12 bases are shared with TRBD2. J lost 6 bases, V lost 4 bases, and 7 bases had no gene match. The germline V gene has CDR1 LGHDT and CDR2 YNNKEL (reference sequence). The CDR3 runs 15 residues.

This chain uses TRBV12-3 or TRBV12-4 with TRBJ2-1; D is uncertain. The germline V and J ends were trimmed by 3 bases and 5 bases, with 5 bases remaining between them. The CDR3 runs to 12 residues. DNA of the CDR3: TGTGCCAGCAGTTTCGGTCACAATGAGCAGTTCTTC. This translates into CASSFGHNEQFF.

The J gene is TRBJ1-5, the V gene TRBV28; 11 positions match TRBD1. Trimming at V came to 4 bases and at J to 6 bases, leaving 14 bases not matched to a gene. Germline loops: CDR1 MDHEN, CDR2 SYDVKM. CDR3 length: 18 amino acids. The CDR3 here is CASSSPTFRTGGTQPQHF. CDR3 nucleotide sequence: TGTGCCAGCAGTTCTCCCACCTTCCGGACAGGGGGCACTCAGCCCCAGCATTTT.

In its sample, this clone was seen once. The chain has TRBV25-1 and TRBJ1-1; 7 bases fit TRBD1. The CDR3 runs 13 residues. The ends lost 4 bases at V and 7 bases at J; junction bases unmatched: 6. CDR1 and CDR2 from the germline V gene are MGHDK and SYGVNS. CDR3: CASSGDRGGEAFF. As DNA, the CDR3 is TGTGCCAGCAGTGGGGACAGAGGGGGTGAAGCTTTCTTT.

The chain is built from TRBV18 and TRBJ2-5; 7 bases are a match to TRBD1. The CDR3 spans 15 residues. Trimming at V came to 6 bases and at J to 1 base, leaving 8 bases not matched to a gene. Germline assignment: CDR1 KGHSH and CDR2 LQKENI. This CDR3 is CASSSYAGGQETQYF. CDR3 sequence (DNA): TGTGCCAGCTCCTCGTATGCAGGGGGCCAAGAGACCCAGTACTTC.

As DNA, the CDR3 is TGTGCCAGCAGCTACCAGACAGGGTCCTACAATGAGCAGTTCTTC. Translation: CASSYQTGSYNEQFF. J is TRBJ2-1 and V is TRBV11-2, with 7 bases aligning to TRBD1. Germline V gene lookup returns CDR1 SGHAT and CDR2 FQNNGV. This CDR3 is 15 amino acids long. The V gene end was trimmed by 4 bases and the J gene end by 1 base; junction bases not matched to a gene: 4.

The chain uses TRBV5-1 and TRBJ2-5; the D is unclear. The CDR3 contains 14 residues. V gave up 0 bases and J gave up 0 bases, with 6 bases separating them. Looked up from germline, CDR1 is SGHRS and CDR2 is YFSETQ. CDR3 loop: CASSLGRYQETQYF. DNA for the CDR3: TGCGCCAGCAGCTTGGGCAGGTACCAAGAGACCCAGTACTTC.

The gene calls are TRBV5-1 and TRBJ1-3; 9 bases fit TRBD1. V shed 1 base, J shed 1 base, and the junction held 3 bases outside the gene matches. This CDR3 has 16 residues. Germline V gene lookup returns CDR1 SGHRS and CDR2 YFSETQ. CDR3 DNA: TGCGCCAGCAGCTTGACAGGGGGCGCGTCTGGAAACACCATATATTTT. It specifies CASSLTGGASGNTIYF.

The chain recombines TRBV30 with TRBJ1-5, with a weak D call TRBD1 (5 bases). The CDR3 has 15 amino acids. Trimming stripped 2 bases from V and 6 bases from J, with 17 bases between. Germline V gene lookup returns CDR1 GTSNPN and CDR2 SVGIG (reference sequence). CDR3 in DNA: TGTGCCTGGAGTCAAAGTGGAGGGGTGGGTCAGCCCCAGCATTTT. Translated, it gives CAWSQSGGVGQPQHF.

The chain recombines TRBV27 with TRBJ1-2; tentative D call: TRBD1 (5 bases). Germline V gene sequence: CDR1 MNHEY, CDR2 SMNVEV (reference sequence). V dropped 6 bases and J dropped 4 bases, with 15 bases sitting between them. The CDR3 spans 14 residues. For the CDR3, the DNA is TGTGCCAGCAGCCCCGGAACAGGTCGCTATGGCTACACCTTC. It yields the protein CASSPGTGRYGYTF.

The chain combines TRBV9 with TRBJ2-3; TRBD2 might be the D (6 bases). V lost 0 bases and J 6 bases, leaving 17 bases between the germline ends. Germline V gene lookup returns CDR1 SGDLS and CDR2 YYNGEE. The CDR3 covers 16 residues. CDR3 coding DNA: TGTGCCAGCAGCGTAGCCCCTAGCGCGAGTCTTGATACGCAGTATTTT. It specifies CASSVAPSASLDTQYF.

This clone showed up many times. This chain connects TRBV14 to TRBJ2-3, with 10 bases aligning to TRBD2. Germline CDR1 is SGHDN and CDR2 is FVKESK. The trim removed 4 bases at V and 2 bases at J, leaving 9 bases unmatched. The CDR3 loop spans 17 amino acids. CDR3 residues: CASSLYAGLAHTDTQYF. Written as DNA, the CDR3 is TGTGCCAGCAGCCTCTACGCGGGACTAGCGCACACAGATACGCAGTATTTT.

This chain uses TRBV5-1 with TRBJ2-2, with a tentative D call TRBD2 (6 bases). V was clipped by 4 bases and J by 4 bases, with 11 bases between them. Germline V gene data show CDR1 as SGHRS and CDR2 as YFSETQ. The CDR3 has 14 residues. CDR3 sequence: CASSQETSTGELFF. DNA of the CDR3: TGCGCCAGCAGCCAGGAGACTAGCACCGGGGAGCTGTTTTTT.

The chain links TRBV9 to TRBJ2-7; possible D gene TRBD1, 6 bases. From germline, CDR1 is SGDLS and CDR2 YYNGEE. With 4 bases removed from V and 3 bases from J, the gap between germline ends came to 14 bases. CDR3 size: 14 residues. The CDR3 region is CASSIQGLGYEQYF. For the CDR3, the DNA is TGTGCCAGCAGCATACAGGGCCTCGGCTACGAGCAGTACTTC.

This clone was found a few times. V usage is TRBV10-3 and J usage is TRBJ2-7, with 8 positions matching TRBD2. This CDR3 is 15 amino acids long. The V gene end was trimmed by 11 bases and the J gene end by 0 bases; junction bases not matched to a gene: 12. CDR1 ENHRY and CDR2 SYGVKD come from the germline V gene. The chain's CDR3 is CAPQEERECSYEQYF. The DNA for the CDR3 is TGTGCCCCCCAGGAAGAGCGGGAGTGCTCCTACGAGCAGTACTTC.

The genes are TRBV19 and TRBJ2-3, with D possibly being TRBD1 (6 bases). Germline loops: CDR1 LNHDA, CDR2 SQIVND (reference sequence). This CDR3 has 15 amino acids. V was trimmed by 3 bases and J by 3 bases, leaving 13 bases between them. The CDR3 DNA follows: TGTGCCAGTAGTATTGCTGGGACAAAAACAGATACGCAGTATTTT. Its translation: CASSIAGTKTDTQYF.

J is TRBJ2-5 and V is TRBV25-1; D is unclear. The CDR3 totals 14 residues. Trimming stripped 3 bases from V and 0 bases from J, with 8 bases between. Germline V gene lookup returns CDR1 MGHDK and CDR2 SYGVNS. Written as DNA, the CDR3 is TGTGCCAGCAGTGACAGAACGTACCAAGAGACCCAGTACTTC. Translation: CASSDRTYQETQYF.

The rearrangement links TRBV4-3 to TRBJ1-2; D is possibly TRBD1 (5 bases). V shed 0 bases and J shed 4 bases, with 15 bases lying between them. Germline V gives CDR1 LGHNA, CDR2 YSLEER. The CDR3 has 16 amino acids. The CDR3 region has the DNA TGCGCCAGCAGCCAAGATCTGGCAAGGGGCGGCTATGGCTACACCTTC. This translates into CASSQDLARGGYGYTF.

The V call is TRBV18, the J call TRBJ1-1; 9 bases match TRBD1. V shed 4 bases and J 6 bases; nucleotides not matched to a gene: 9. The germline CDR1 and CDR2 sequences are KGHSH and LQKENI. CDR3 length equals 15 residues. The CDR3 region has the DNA TGTGCCAGCTCACTGACAGGGGGGAGTGCGGCTGAAGCTTTCTTT. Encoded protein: CASSLTGGSAAEAFF.